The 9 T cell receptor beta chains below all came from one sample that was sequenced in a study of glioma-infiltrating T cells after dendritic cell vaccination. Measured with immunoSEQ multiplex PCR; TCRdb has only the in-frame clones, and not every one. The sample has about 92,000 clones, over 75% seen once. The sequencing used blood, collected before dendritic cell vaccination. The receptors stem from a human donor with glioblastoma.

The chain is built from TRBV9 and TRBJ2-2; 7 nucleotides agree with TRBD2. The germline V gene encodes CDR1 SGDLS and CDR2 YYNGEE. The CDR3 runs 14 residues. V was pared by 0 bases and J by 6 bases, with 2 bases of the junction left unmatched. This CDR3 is CASSVGGGPGELFF. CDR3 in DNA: TGTGCCAGCAGCGTAGGGGGGGGACCCGGGGAGCTGTTTTTT.

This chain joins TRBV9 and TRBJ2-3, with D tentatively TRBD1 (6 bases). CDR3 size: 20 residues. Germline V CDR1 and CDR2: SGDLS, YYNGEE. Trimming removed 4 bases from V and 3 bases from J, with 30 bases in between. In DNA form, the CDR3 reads TGTGCCAGCAGCCACACCGCCATCCCGACCCGATCGGACAGAACAGATACGCAGTATTTT. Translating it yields CASSHTAIPTRSDRTDTQYF.

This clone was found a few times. The CDR3 region is CAISGTSGFAYEQYF. DNA for the CDR3: TGTGCCATCAGTGGGACTAGCGGGTTCGCCTACGAGCAGTACTTC. This chain uses TRBV10-3 with TRBJ2-7; 11 bases are a match to TRBD2. Per the germline V gene, CDR1 is ENHRY and CDR2 is SYGVKD. The ends lost 4 bases at V and 2 bases at J; junction bases unmatched: 4. This CDR3 comprises 15 residues.

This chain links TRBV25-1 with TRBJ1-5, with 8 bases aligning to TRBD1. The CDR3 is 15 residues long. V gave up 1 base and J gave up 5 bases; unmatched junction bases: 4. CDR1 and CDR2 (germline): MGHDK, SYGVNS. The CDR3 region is CASSESGGVYQPQHF. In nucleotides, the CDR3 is TGTGCCAGCAGTGAATCAGGGGGCGTCTATCAGCCCCAGCATTTT.

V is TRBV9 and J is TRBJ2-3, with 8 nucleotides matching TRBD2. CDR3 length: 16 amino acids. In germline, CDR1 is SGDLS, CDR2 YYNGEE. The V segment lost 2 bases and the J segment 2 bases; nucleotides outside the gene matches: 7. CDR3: CASSVSQRESTDTQYF. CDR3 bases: TGTGCCAGCAGCGTTTCCCAGCGGGAGTCCACAGATACGCAGTATTTT.

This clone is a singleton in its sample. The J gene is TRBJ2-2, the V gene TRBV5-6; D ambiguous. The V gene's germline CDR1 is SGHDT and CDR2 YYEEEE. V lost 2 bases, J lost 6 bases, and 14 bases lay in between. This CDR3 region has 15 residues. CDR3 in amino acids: CASSFQFLSPGELFF. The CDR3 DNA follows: TGTGCCAGCAGCTTCCAGTTTTTATCCCCCGGGGAGCTGTTTTTT.

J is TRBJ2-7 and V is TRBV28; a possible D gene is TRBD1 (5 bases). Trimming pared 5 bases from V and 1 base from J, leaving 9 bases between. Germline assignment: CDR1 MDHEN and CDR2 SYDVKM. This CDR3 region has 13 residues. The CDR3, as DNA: TGTGCCAGCAGTGGGGCAGGGTCCTACGAGCAGTACTTC. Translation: CASSGAGSYEQYF.

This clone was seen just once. CDR3 coding DNA: TGTGCCAGCACCCCGGGACAGGGGTATAGCAATCAGCCCCAGCATTTT. This sequence encodes CASTPGQGYSNQPQHF. The chain joins TRBV5-4 to TRBJ1-5, with 10 bases aligning to TRBD1. The CDR3 runs 16 residues. V gave up 6 bases and J gave up 0 bases; unmatched junction bases: 6. CDR1 SGHNT and CDR2 YYREEE come from the germline V gene (reference sequence).

The CDR3: CASSDQGAGELFF. The DNA for the CDR3 is TGTGCCAGCAGCGATCAGGGGGCCGGGGAGCTGTTTTTT. The rearrangement links TRBV6-1 to TRBJ2-2; 7 nucleotides agree with TRBD1. The CDR3 is 13 residues long. From germline, CDR1 is MNHNS and CDR2 SASEGT. J was trimmed by 6 bases and V by 6 bases; bases with no gene match: 4.